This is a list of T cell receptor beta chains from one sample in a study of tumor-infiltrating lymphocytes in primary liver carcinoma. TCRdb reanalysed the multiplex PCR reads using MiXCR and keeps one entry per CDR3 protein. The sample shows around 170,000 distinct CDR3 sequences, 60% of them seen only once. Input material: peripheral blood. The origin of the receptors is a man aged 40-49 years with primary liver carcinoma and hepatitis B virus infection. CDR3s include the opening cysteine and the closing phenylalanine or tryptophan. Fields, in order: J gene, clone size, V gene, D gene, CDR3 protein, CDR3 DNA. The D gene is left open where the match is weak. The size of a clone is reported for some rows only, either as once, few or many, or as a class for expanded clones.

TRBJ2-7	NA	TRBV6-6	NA	CASSYLRGGTPSYEQYF	TGTGCCAGCAGTTACTTGAGGGGGGGTACACCTAGCTACGAGCAGTACTTC
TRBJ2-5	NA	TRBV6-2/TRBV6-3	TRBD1	CASRPGQGIRETQYF	TGTGCCAGCAGGCCGGGACAGGGCATACGAGAGACCCAGTACTTC
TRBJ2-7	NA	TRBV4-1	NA	CASSQASTGGYEQYF	TGCGCCAGCAGCCAAGCAAGTACAGGCGGATACGAGCAGTACTTC
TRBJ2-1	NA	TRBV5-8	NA	CASGDPTGKINEQFF	TGTGCCAGCGGGGATCCGACGGGAAAAATAAATGAGCAGTTCTTC
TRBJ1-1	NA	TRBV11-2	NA	CASSFEAPMYTEAFF	TGTGCCAGTAGCTTCGAGGCACCGATGTACACTGAAGCTTTCTTT
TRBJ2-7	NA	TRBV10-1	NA	CASSDEGGLKPYEQYF	TGCGCCAGCAGTGATGAAGGGGGGTTAAAGCCCTACGAGCAGTACTTC
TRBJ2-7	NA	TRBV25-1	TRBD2	CASSGGVLGGAYEQYF	TGTGCCAGCAGCGGGGGGGTGCTAGGAGGCGCCTACGAGCAGTACTTC
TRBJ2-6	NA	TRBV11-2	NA	CTSSLSRGRGVNVLTF	TGTACCAGCAGCTTATCGCGGGGAAGAGGGGTCAACGTTCTGACTTTC
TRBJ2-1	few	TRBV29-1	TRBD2	CSVEDGGTSGRGPYNEQFF	TGCAGCGTTGAAGATGGGGGGACTAGCGGGAGGGGACCCTACAATGAGCAGTTCTTC
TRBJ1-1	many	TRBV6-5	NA	CASSGTPKNTEAFF	TGTGCCAGCAGTGGGACACCAAAGAACACTGAAGCTTTCTTT
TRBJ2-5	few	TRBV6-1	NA	CATGGEVRQETQYF	TGTGCCACAGGAGGGGAGGTGAGGCAAGAGACCCAGTACTTC
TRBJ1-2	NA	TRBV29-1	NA	CSAKLSQFGYGYTF	TGTAGCGCCAAGCTATCACAGTTCGGCTATGGCTACACCTTC
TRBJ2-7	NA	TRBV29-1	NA	CSVGEPAEQCF	TGCAGCGTCGGAGAACCGGCGGAACAGTGCTTC
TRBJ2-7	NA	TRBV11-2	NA	CDSSLGVGNYGQYF	TGTGACAGCAGCTTAGGAGTGGGTAACTACGGGCAGTACTTC
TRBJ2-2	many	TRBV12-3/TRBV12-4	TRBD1	CASSTGAGELFF	TGTGCCAGCAGCACAGGGGCCGGGGAGCTGTTTTTT
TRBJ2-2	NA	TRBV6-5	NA	CASSYYSEGTGELFF	TGTGCCAGCAGTTACTACTCGGAAGGCACCGGGGAGCTGTTTTTT
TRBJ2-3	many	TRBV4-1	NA	CASSQESQDTQYF	TGCGCCAGCAGCCAAGAGAGCCAAGATACGCAGTATTTT
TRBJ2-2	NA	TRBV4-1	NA	CASSQKSMGRVNTGELFF	TGCGCCAGCAGCCAGAAGAGCATGGGGAGAGTTAACACCGGGGAGCTGTTTTTT
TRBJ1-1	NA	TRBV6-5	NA	CASSWVVGNTEASF	TGTGCCAGCTCCTGGGTTGTAGGGAACACTGAAGCTTCCTTT
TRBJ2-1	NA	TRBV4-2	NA	CASSQDSGHNEQFF	TGTGCCAGCAGCCAAGACTCAGGGCACAATGAGCAGTTCTTC
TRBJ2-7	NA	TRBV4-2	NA	CASSQTLYDQYF	TGTGCCAGCAGCCAAACTCTCTACGATCAGTACTTC
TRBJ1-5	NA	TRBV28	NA	CASTATGQRIIRQPQHF	TGTGCCAGCACCGCAACGGGCCAAAGGATAATACGTCAGCCCCAGCATTTT
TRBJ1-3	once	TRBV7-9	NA	CASSSGPGNTIYF	TGTGCCAGCAGCTCAGGACCTGGAAACACCATATATTTT
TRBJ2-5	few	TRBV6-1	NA	CASSRTVYETQYF	TGTGCCAGCAGTAGAACAGTATACGAGACCCAGTACTTC
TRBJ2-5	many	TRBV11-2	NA	CASSLDSQETQYF	TGTGCCAGCAGCTTAGACAGCCAAGAGACCCAGTACTTC
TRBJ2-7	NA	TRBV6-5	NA	CASSVLFYEQYF	TGTGCCAGCAGTGTTCTATTCTATGAGCAGTACTTC
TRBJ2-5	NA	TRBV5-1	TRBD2	CASKRLAVQETQYF	TGCGCCAGCAAGCGACTAGCGGTCCAAGAGACCCAGTACTTC
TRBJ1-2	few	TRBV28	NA	CASSLPTGLEGYTF	TGTGCCAGCAGTTTGCCAACCGGCCTGGAAGGCTACACCTTC
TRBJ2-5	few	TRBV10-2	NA	CASSPATQETQYF	TGCGCCAGCAGCCCAGCGACTCAAGAGACCCAGTACTTC
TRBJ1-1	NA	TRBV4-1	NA	CASSQSPGTVAFF	TGCGCCAGCTCCCAGAGCCCGGGCACTGTAGCTTTCTTT
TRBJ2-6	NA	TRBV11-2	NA	CASSISGANVLTF	TGTGCCAGCTCAATCTCTGGGGCCAACGTCCTGACTTTC
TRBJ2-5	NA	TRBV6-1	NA	CASSEIETQYF	TGTGCCAGCAGTGAGATCGAGACCCAGTACTTC
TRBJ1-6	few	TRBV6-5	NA	CASRTTTGRSRNSPLHF	TGTGCCAGCAGGACCACCACAGGGAGAAGTAGAAATTCACCCCTCCACTTT
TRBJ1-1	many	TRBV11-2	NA	CASRSQGPGGEAFF	TGTGCCAGCAGGTCCCAAGGGCCCGGAGGGGAAGCTTTCTTT
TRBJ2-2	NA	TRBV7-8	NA	CANSLGGNTGELFF	TGTGCCAACAGCTTAGGGGGGAACACCGGGGAGCTGTTTTTT
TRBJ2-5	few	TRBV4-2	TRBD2	CASSQASGVGETQYF	TGTGCCAGCAGCCAAGCTAGCGGCGTGGGAGAGACCCAGTACTTC
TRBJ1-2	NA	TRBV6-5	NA	CASSYGYGGGYGYTF	TGTGCCAGCAGTTACGGGTATGGGGGCGGCTATGGCTACACCTTC
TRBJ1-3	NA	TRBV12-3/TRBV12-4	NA	CASSFRQTGNTIYF	TGTGCCAGCAGTTTTCGACAGACTGGAAACACCATATATTTT